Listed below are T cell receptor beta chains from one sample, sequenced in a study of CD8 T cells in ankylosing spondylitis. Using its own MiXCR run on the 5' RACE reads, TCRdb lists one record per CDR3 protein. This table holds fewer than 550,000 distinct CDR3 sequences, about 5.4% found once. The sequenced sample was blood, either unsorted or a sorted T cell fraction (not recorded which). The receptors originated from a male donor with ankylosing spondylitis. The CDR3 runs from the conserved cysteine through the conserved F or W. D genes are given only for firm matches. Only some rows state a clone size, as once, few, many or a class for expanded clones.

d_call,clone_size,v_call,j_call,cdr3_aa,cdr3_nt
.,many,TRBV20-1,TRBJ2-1,CSASEYSHNEQFF,TGCAGTGCCTCAGAGTACTCGCACAATGAGCAGTTCTTC
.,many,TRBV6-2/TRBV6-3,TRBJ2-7,CASGGSGALYEQYF,TGTGCCAGCGGTGGCAGTGGGGCTCTCTACGAGCAGTACTTC
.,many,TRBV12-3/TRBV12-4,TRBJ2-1,CASSSDRWGNEQFF,TGTGCCAGCAGTTCCGACAGATGGGGCAATGAGCAGTTCTTC
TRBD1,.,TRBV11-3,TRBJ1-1,CASSTGQGLNTEAFF,TGTGCCAGCAGCACAGGACAGGGCCTGAACACTGAAGCTTTCTTT
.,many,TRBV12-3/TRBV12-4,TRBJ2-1,CASRNSGTYNEQFF,TGTGCCAGCAGGAATAGCGGAACCTACAATGAGCAGTTCTTC
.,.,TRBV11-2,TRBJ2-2,CASSWDRGELFF,TGTGCCAGCAGCTGGGATAGAGGGGAGCTGTTTTTT
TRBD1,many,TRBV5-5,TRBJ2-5,CASTQGQGNLETQYF,TGTGCCAGCACCCAAGGACAGGGAAACTTAGAGACCCAGTACTTC
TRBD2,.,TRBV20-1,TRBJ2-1,CSATSGPSYNEQFF,TGCAGTGCTACTAGCGGGCCCTCCTACAATGAGCAGTTCTTC
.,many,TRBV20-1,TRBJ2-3,CSGQGAASTDTQYF,TGCAGTGGGCAGGGTGCCGCTAGCACAGATACGCAGTATTTT
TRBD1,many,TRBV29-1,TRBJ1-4,CSVEAPRLLPGGEKLFF,TGCAGCGTTGAGGCCCCCCGCCTACTTCCAGGGGGAGAAAAACTGTTTTTT
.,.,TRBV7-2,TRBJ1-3,CASSPDSRSGNTIYF,TGTGCCAGCAGCCCTGACAGTCGCTCTGGAAACACCATATATTTT
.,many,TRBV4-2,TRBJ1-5,CASSQDRAGNQPQHF,TGTGCCAGCAGCCAAGATCGGGCGGGAAATCAGCCCCAGCATTTT
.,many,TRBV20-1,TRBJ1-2,CSAWTVPQSIGYGYTF,TGCAGTGCTTGGACAGTACCCCAATCAATCGGCTATGGCTACACCTTC
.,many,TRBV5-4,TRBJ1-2,CASSVEGRVSYGYTF,TGTGCCAGCAGCGTGGAAGGGAGAGTTAGTTATGGCTACACCTTC
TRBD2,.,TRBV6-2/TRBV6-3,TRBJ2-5,CASSAGGWLETQYF,TGTGCCAGCAGCGCGGGAGGGTGGTTAGAGACCCAGTACTTC
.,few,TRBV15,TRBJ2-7,CATSTRWTSYEQYF,TGTGCCACCAGCACCCGGTGGACATCCTACGAGCAGTACTTC
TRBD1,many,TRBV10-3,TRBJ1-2,CAIRGQADDGYTF,TGTGCCATCAGGGGACAGGCGGATGATGGCTACACCTTC
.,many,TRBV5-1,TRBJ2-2,CASSWGVNTGELFF,TGCGCCAGCAGCTGGGGAGTGAACACCGGGGAGCTGTTTTTT
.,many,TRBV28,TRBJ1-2,CASSLHDSPGYTF,TGTGCCAGCAGTTTACATGACTCGCCCGGGTACACCTTC
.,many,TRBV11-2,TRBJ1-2,CASSPDGHYGYTF,TGTGCCAGCAGCCCGGACGGCCACTATGGCTACACCTTC
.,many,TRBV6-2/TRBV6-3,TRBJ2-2,CASFSQLMGATGELFF,TGTGCCAGCTTCTCCCAATTAATGGGGGCCACCGGGGAGCTGTTTTTT
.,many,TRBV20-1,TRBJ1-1,CSARYGMEAFF,TGCAGTGCTAGGTATGGTATGGAAGCTTTCTTT
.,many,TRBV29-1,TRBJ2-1,CSVTSRSYNEQFF,TGCAGCGTAACTAGTCGGAGCTACAATGAGCAGTTCTTC
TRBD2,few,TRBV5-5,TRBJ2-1,CASSSPGLAISSYNEQFF,TGTGCCAGCAGCTCTCCGGGACTAGCGATTAGCTCCTACAATGAGCAGTTCTTC
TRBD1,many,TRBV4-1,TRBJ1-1,CASSAQGAQLTEAFF,TGCGCCAGCAGCGCGCAGGGGGCGCAATTGACTGAAGCTTTCTTT
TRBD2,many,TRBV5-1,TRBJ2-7,CASSSLPGLAGVYYEQYF,TGCGCCAGCAGCTCCCTCCCGGGACTAGCGGGAGTATACTACGAGCAGTACTTC
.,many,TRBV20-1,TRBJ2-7,CSATTGRAGSEQYF,TGCAGTGCGACGACGGGCAGAGCAGGTTCGGAGCAGTACTTC
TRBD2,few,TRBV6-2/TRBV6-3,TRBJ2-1,CASSYSGLAGGEQFF,TGTGCCAGCAGTTACTCGGGACTAGCGGGAGGCGAGCAGTTCTTC
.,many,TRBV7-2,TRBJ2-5,CASSFLDQETQYF,TGTGCCAGCAGCTTCTTAGATCAAGAGACCCAGTACTTC
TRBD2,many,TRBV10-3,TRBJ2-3,CATREASGRSGADTQYF,TGTGCCACTAGGGAGGCTAGCGGGAGGTCCGGGGCAGATACGCAGTATTTT
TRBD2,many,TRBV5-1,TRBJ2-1,CASSTGTSGSIGEQFF,TGCGCCAGCAGCACCGGGACTAGCGGGAGTATTGGTGAGCAGTTCTTC
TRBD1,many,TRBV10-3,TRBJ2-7,CAINARQGYEQYF,TGTGCCATCAATGCGAGACAGGGATACGAGCAGTACTTC
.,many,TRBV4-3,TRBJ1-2,CASSQRGGDGYTF,TGCGCCAGCAGCCAAAGGGGGGGAGATGGCTACACCTTC
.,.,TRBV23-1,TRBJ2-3,CASSQSVPGADTQYF,TGCGCCAGCAGTCAATCGGTACCAGGAGCAGATACGCAGTATTTT
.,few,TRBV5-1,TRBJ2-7,CASSLAGGPEQYF,TGCGCCAGCAGCTTGGCCGGGGGTCCGGAGCAGTACTTC
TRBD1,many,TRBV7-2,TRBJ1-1,CASSNRQGSEAFF,TGTGCCAGCAGCAACCGACAGGGCTCTGAAGCTTTCTTT
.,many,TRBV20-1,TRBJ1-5,CSVSGAGGNQPQHF,TGCAGTGTTTCTGGGGCAGGGGGCAATCAGCCCCAGCATTTT
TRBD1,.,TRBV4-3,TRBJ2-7,CASSQTLFEGDSVYEQYF,TGCGCCAGCAGCCAAACCTTGTTCGAGGGGGACAGCGTCTACGAGCAGTACTTC
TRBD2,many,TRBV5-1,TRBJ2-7,CASSLGLAGDLSYEQYF,TGCGCCAGCAGCTTGGGGCTAGCGGGAGACCTCTCCTACGAGCAGTACTTC
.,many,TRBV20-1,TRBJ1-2,CSARVSELNYGYTF,TGCAGTGCTAGAGTTTCCGAGCTCAACTATGGCTACACCTTC
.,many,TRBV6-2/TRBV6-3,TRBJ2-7,CASSSDGVSFYEQYF,TGTGCCAGCAGTTCGGACGGAGTGTCCTTTTACGAGCAGTACTTC
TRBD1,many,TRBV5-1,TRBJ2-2,CASSKDRPNTGELFF,TGCGCCAGCAGCAAGGACAGGCCGAACACCGGGGAGCTGTTTTTT
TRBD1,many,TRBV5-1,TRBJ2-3,CASSLLGDSDTDTQYF,TGCGCCAGCAGCTTATTAGGGGACAGCGACACAGATACGCAGTATTTT
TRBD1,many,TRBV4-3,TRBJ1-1,CASSQELHRGTEAFF,TGCGCCAGCAGCCAAGAACTCCACAGGGGCACTGAAGCTTTCTTT
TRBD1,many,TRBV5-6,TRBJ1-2,CASSLGQVQGYTF,TGTGCCAGCAGCCTCGGACAGGTGCAAGGCTACACCTTC
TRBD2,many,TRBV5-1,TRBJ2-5,CASSLARTSGRETQYF,TGCGCCAGCAGCTTGGCTCGGACTAGCGGTAGGGAGACCCAGTACTTC
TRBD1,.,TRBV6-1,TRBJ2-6,CASGQGYEANVLTF,TGTGCCAGCGGACAGGGTTACGAGGCCAACGTCCTGACTTTC
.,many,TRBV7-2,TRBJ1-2,CASSLAATNYGYTF,TGTGCCAGCAGCTTAGCGGCGACGAACTATGGCTACACCTTC
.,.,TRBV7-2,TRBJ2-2,CASSSSRVSSNTGELFF,TGTGCCAGCAGCTCCTCCAGGGTCAGCTCGAACACCGGGGAGCTGTTTTTT
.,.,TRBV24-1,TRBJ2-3,CATSSGTDTQYF,TGTGCCACCTCTAGCGGCACAGATACGCAGTATTTT
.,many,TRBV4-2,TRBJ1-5,CASSQGYSNQPQHF,TGTGCCAGCAGCCAAGGGTATAGCAATCAGCCCCAGCATTTT
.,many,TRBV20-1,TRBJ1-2,CSARRPGNGGYTF,TGCAGTGCCCGCCGGCCAGGGAATGGCGGCTACACCTTC
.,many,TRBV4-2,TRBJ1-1,CASSQEGTPDYEAFF,TGTGCCAGCAGCCAAGAAGGTACGCCCGATTATGAAGCTTTCTTT
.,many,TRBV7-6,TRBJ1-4,CASSPRRIPNEKLFF,TGTGCCAGCAGCCCGCGCCGGATCCCAAATGAAAAACTGTTTTTT
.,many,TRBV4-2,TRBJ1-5,CASSQGGVGSSNQPQHF,TGTGCCAGCAGCCAAGGGGGTGTAGGGTCTTCCAATCAGCCCCAGCATTTT
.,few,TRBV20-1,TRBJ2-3,CSARERALPRDTQYF,TGCAGTGCTAGAGAAAGGGCGCTTCCTCGGGATACGCAGTATTTT
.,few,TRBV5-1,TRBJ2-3,CASMTQPSTDTQYF,TGCGCCAGTATGACCCAGCCGAGCACAGATACGCAGTATTTT
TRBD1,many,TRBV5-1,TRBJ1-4,CASSLPRDRGLEKLFF,TGCGCCAGCAGCTTGCCCCGGGACAGGGGATTGGAAAAACTGTTTTTT